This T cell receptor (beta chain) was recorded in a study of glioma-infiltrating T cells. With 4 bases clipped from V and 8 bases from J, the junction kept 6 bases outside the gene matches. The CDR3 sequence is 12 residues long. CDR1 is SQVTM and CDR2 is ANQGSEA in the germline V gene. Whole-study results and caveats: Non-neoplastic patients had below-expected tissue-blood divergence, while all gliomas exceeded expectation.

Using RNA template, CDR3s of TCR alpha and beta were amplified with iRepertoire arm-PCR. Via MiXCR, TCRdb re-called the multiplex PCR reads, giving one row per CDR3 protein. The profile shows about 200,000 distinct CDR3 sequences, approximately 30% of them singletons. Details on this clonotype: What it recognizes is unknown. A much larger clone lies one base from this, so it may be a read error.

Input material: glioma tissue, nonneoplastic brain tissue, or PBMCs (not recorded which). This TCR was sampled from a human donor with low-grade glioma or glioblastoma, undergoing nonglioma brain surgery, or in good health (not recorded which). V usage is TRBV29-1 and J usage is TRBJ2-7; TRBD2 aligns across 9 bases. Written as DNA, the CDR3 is TGCAGCGTTGTTAGCGGGAGCGATAAGCAGTACTTC. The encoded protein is CSVVSGSDKQYF.